These T cell receptor beta chains were read from a single sample in a study of regulatory T cells in long-lasting Graves disease. TCRdb re-called the multiplex PCR reads through MiXCR, storing one row per CDR3 protein. The sample records about 340,000 distinct CDR3 sequences, around a fifth being singletons. The sequences come from peripheral blood mononuclear cells (PBMCs), collected when the disease was refractory, from a patient treated with antithyroid drugs. These receptors all stem from a female donor with Graves disease. CDR3s include the opening cysteine and the closing phenylalanine or tryptophan. D genes are given only for firm matches. For some rows the clone size is stated as once, few or many, or as a class when expanded; others skip it.

CDR3 DNA,CDR3 protein,clone size,V gene,J gene,D gene
TGTGCCAGCACCTGGAGCGGCGCTTCCACAGATACGCAGTATTTT,CASTWSGASTDTQYF,-,TRBV2,TRBJ2-3,-
TGTGCCAGTAGTACCCGACAGGGGGCAGGGGAGACCCAGTACTTC,CASSTRQGAGETQYF,few,TRBV19,TRBJ2-5,TRBD1
TGTGCCAGCAGCTTGGGACAGGGGGCGCATAATGGCTACACCTTC,CASSLGQGAHNGYTF,few,TRBV5-4,TRBJ1-2,TRBD1
TGTGCCTGGAGCGGACAGGGCTACGAGCAGTACTTC,CAWSGQGYEQYF,-,TRBV30,TRBJ2-7,TRBD1
TGCGCCAGCAGCGACGACAGCACTGAAGCTTTCTTT,CASSDDSTEAFF,many,TRBV10-2,TRBJ1-1,-
TGTGCCAGCAGCGCTTCGGGGGGCACGAACACCGGGGAGCTGTTTTTT,CASSASGGTNTGELFF,-,TRBV7-9,TRBJ2-2,-
TGTGCCACAGCACAGGGGAGGGTGTACGAGCAGTACTTC,CATAQGRVYEQYF,-,TRBV6-1,TRBJ2-7,-
TGTGCCACCAGCAGATTAGTGCGCGGGAGGAATTACGAGCAGTACTTC,CATSRLVRGRNYEQYF,-,TRBV15,TRBJ2-7,TRBD2
TGTGCCAGCAAAGTGGACAGCACCGGGGAGCTGTTTTTT,CASKVDSTGELFF,many,TRBV12-3/TRBV12-4,TRBJ2-2,-
TGTGCCAGCAGCTCCGGGACAGATAGCTACGAGCAGTACTTC,CASSSGTDSYEQYF,many,TRBV13,TRBJ2-7,TRBD1
TGTGCCAGCATCAAATCAAGGTGGGGGCAGAACACTGAAGCTTTCTTT,CASIKSRWGQNTEAFF,many,TRBV7-9,TRBJ1-1,-
TGTGCCATCAGTGAAGGCGACATAATAATAACTGAAGCTTTCTTT,CAISEGDIIITEAFF,many,TRBV10-3,TRBJ1-1,-
TGTGCCAGCAGTTCGCAGAGGGGGCCGTGGACTGAAGCTTTCTTT,CASSSQRGPWTEAFF,many,TRBV28,TRBJ1-1,TRBD1
TGCAGTGCTATCCCAGAGGTTGAGACCCAGTACTTC,CSAIPEVETQYF,-,TRBV20-1,TRBJ2-5,-
TGTGCCAGCAGCTTAACCGGAGCCGGGACAGGGACGAACACCGGGGAGCTGTTTTTT,CASSLTGAGTGTNTGELFF,-,TRBV7-2,TRBJ2-2,TRBD1
TGCAGTGCTAGAGATCCCGGGACAGGGGGACGGATGAACACTGAAGCTTTCTTT,CSARDPGTGGRMNTEAFF,many,TRBV20-1,TRBJ1-1,TRBD1
TGTGCCAGCAGTTTATACGCAGGGTTGTCAGAGACCCAGTACTTC,CASSLYAGLSETQYF,many,TRBV28,TRBJ2-5,-
TGTGCCAGCAGCCAAGATATTTCAGGAGGTGGTGGCTACACCTTC,CASSQDISGGGGYTF,many,TRBV3-1,TRBJ1-2,-